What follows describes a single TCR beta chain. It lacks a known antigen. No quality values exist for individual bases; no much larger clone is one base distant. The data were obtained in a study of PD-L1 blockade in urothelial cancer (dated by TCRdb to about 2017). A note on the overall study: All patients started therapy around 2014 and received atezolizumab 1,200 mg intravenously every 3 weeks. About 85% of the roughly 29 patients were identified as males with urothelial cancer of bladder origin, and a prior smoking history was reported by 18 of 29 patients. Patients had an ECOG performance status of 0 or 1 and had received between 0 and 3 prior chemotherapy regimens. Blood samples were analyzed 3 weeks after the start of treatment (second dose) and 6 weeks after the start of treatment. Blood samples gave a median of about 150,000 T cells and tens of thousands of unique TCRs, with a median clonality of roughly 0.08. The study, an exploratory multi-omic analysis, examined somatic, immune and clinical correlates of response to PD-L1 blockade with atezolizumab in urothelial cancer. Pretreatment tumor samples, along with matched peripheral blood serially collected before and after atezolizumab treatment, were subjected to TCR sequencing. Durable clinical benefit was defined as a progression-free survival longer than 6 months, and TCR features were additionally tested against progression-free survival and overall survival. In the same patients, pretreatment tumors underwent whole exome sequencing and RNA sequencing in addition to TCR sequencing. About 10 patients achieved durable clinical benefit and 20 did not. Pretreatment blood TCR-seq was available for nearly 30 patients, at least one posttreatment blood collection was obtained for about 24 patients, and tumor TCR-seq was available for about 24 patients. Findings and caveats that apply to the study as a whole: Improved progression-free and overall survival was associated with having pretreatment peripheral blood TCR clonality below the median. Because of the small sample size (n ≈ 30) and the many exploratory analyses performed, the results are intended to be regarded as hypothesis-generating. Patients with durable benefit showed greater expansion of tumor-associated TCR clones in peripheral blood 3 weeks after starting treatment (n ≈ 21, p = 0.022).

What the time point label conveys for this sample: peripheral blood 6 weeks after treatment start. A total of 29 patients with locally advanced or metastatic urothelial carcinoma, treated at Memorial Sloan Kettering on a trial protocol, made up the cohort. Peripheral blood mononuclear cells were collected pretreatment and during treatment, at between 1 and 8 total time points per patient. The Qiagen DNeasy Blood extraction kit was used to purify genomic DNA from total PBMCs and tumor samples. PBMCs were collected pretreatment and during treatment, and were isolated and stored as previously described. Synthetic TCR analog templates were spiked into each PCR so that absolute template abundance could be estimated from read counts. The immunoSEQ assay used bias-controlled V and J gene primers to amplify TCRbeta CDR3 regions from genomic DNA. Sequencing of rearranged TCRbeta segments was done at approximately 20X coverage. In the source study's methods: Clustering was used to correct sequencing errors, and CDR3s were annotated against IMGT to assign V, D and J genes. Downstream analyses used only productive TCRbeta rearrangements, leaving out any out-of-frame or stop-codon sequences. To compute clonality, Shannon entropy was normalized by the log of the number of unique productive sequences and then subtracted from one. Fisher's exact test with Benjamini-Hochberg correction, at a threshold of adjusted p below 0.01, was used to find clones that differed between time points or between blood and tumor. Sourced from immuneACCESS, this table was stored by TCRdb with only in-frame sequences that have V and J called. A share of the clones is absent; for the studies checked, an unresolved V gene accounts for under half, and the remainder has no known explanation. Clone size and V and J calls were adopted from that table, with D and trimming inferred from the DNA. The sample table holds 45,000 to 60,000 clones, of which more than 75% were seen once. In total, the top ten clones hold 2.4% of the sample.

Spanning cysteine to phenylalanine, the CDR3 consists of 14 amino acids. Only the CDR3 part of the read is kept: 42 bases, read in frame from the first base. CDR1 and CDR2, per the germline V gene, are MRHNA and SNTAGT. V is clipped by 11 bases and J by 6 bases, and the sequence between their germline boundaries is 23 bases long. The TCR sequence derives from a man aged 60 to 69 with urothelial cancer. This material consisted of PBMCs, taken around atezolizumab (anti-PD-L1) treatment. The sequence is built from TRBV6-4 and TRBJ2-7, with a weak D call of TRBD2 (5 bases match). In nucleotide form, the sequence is TGTGCCCCCCCGGAAAGCAGCCCGGAGGTCGAGCAGTACTTC. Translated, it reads CAPPESSPEVEQYF.